Listed below are T cell receptor beta chains from one sample, sequenced in a study of radiation and T cells in renal cell carcinoma. Profiled with immunoSEQ multiplex PCR; TCRdb holds only in-frame clones, not every one. Of 100,000 to 150,000 clones in the sample, around 80% are singletons; the top ten hold 3%. This specimen consisted of blood, obtained from a patient whose treatment included radiotherapy and nephrectomy. These receptors all stem from a woman in her sixties with renal cell carcinoma. Both conserved end residues are part of each CDR3. Fields, in order: V gene, J gene, clone size, D gene, CDR3 protein, CDR3 DNA. The D gene is left open where the match is weak. Expanded clones are given a class, and other clones once, few, many or no size at all.

TRBV7-9	TRBJ2-7	.	.	CASSLWRQFISYEQYF	TGTGCCAGCAGCTTATGGCGGCAGTTTATTTCCTACGAGCAGTACTTC
TRBV6-6	TRBJ1-5	.	TRBD1	CASSNRGLGLHF	TGTGCCAGCAGCAACAGGGGCCTAGGCTTGCATTTT
TRBV5-6	TRBJ2-1	few	TRBD1	CASSSQDRVKYNEQFF	TGTGCCAGCAGCTCCCAGGACAGGGTTAAGTACAATGAGCAGTTCTTC
TRBV7-9	TRBJ1-4	.	.	CASSLNTNEKLFF	TGTGCCAGCAGCCTCAACACGAATGAAAAACTGTTTTTT
TRBV9	TRBJ1-5	.	.	CASSADGSNQPQHF	TGTGCCAGCAGCGCGGACGGTAGCAATCAGCCCCAGCATTTT
TRBV19	TRBJ2-3	.	TRBD2	CASSIRTSRGDTQYF	TGTGCCAGTAGTATCCGGACTAGCCGGGGAGATACGCAGTATTTT
TRBV2	TRBJ1-4	.	.	CASSVNRAGEKLFF	TGTGCCAGCAGTGTAAACAGGGCAGGGGAAAAACTGTTTTTT
TRBV28	TRBJ1-2	.	.	CASSPRLSVGRYGYTF	TGTGCCAGCAGTCCACGCCTTTCGGTAGGGAGATATGGCTACACCTTC
TRBV4-2	TRBJ1-3	.	.	CASSQVRSTDSGNTIYF	TGTGCCAGCAGCCAAGTCCGATCGACAGACTCTGGAAACACCATATATTTT
TRBV7-2	TRBJ2-1	.	TRBD1	CASSITGGMYNEQFF	TGTGCCAGCAGCATCACAGGGGGCATGTACAATGAGCAGTTCTTC
TRBV11-2	TRBJ2-7	.	.	CASSLEAGGHYEQYF	TGTGCCAGCAGCTTAGAGGCAGGGGGGCACTACGAGCAGTACTTC
TRBV18	TRBJ1-1	.	.	CASSPPGRGEAFF	TGTGCCAGCTCACCACCTGGGAGGGGGGAGGCTTTCTTT
TRBV20-1	TRBJ2-7	.	.	CSAEKYEQYF	TGCAGTGCTGAGAAGTACGAGCAGTACTTC
TRBV30	TRBJ1-4	.	.	CAWSSRQSHEKLFF	TGTGCCTGGAGTTCAAGACAGTCGCATGAAAAACTGTTTTTT
TRBV11-3	TRBJ2-5	few	.	CASSLGSEETQYF	TGTGCCAGCAGCTTAGGTAGTGAAGAGACCCAGTACTTC
TRBV2	TRBJ1-3	.	.	CASAEGLTVYF	TGTGCCAGCGCCGAGGGGCTCACCGTATATTTT
TRBV11-3	TRBJ2-3	.	TRBD2	CASSLPGLASDTQYF	TGTGCCAGCAGCTTGCCGGGACTAGCCTCAGATACGCAGTATTTT
TRBV2	TRBJ2-1	.	TRBD1	CASSDVYRGPNEQFF	TGTGCCAGCAGTGACGTGTACAGGGGGCCCAATGAGCAGTTCTTC
TRBV6-4	TRBJ2-7	once	TRBD1	CASSPTGTAYEQYF	TGTGCCAGCAGTCCAACCGGGACAGCCTACGAGCAGTACTTC
TRBV15	TRBJ2-7	.	.	CATSSRGGYEQYF	TGTGCCACCAGCTCAAGGGGGGGTTACGAGCAGTACTTC
TRBV6-5	TRBJ2-7	.	TRBD1	CASSSWTGTYEQYF	TGTGCCAGCAGTTCATGGACAGGGACCTACGAGCAGTACTTC
TRBV19	TRBJ2-5	.	TRBD2	CASKQRGQQETQYF	TGTGCCAGTAAGCAGCGGGGGCAACAAGAGACCCAGTACTTC
TRBV19	TRBJ1-2	.	TRBD1	CASSMAGGNYGYTF	TGTGCCAGTAGTATGGCAGGGGGGAACTATGGCTACACCTTC
TRBV28	TRBJ1-2	.	.	CASRTSKGRWGYTF	TGTGCCAGCAGAACGTCCAAGGGGCGTTGGGGCTACACCTTC
TRBV7-9	TRBJ1-5	.	.	CASSLSGDQPQHF	TGTGCCAGCAGCTTGTCAGGTGATCAGCCCCAGCATTTT
TRBV28	TRBJ1-4	.	.	CATIRPMGDEKLFF	TGTGCCACCATCCGTCCTATGGGGGATGAAAAACTGTTTTTT
TRBV19	TRBJ1-5	.	.	CASSIIMGNSAYSNQPQHF	TGTGCCAGTAGTATAATAATGGGTAACAGCGCGTATAGCAATCAGCCCCAGCATTTT
TRBV7-2	TRBJ1-2	.	.	CASSLAPRNYGYTF	TGTGCCAGCAGCTTAGCCCCTCGTAACTATGGCTACACCTTC
TRBV5-4	TRBJ2-1	.	TRBD2	CASSPERRGGREQFF	TGTGCCAGCAGCCCTGAGCGGCGGGGGGGCCGCGAGCAGTTCTTC
TRBV28	TRBJ1-5	.	TRBD1	CASRKTGGASNQPQHF	TGTGCCAGCAGGAAGACAGGGGGCGCGAGCAATCAGCCCCAGCATTTT
TRBV30	TRBJ2-7	few	TRBD2	CAWRRRLAAYEQYF	TGTGCCTGGAGAAGGCGACTAGCCGCCTACGAGCAGTACTTC
TRBV6-4	TRBJ1-2	once	.	CASSRDGHYGYTF	TGTGCCAGCAGTCGGGACGGGCACTATGGCTACACCTTC
TRBV19	TRBJ2-7	.	.	CASSLGRLGVEQYF	TGTGCCAGTTCCCTCGGACGGCTGGGAGTCGAGCAGTACTTC
TRBV9	TRBJ2-2	.	.	CASGGGTGELFF	TGTGCCAGCGGAGGCGGAACCGGGGAGCTGTTTTTT
TRBV18	TRBJ2-1	.	.	CASSLLEGSSHNEQFF	TGTGCCAGCTCACTACTCGAGGGGTCCTCCCACAATGAGCAGTTCTTC
TRBV28	TRBJ1-2	.	TRBD1	CASSPGQGNRGYTF	TGTGCCAGCAGTCCGGGACAGGGAAATCGTGGCTACACCTTC
TRBV14	TRBJ1-5	.	.	CASSQDGDQPQHF	TGTGCCAGCAGCCAAGATGGGGATCAGCCCCAGCATTTT
TRBV7-9	TRBJ2-2	.	.	CASSLVEVGELFF	TGTGCCAGCAGCTTAGTTGAGGTCGGGGAGCTGTTTTTT
TRBV6-1	TRBJ1-1	.	.	CASSEGLGANTEAFF	TGTGCCAGCAGTGAAGGGCTGGGGGCGAACACTGAAGCTTTCTTT
TRBV6-5	TRBJ1-2	few	.	CASSYTGTGYGYTF	TGTGCCAGCAGTTATACAGGGACGGGCTATGGCTACACCTTC
TRBV11-2	TRBJ2-6	.	.	CASSFQTGSGGANVLTF	TGTGCCAGCAGCTTTCAGACAGGTTCGGGAGGGGCCAACGTCCTGACTTTC
TRBV19	TRBJ2-2	once	.	CASSMGVAGELFF	TGTGCCAGTAGTATGGGGGTCGCCGGGGAGCTGTTTTTT
TRBV18	TRBJ1-1	.	.	CASSSSGSGNTEAFF	TGTGCCAGCTCATCCTCAGGGTCCGGAAACACTGAAGCTTTCTTT
TRBV5-8	TRBJ1-3	.	.	CASSLGVHSGNTIYF	TGTGCCAGCAGCTTGGGGGTGCACTCTGGAAACACCATATATTTT
TRBV19	TRBJ2-1	.	TRBD2	CASSSGSYNEQFF	TGTGCCAGCTCTAGCGGCTCCTACAATGAGCAGTTCTTC
TRBV4-1	TRBJ1-5	few	TRBD1	CASSQPERTGKGNQPQHF	TGCGCCAGCAGCCAGCCGGAAAGGACAGGGAAGGGAAATCAGCCCCAGCATTTT
TRBV4-1	TRBJ2-5	.	TRBD1	CASSKTGTGSQETQYF	TGCGCCAGCAGCAAAACCGGGACAGGCTCCCAAGAGACCCAGTACTTC
TRBV11-1	TRBJ1-1	once	TRBD1	CASSLETGGNTEAFF	TGTGCCAGCAGCTTAGAGACAGGGGGCAACACTGAAGCTTTCTTT
TRBV4-1	TRBJ2-1	.	.	CASSQARPNEQFF	TGCGCCAGCAGCCAAGCTCGGCCCAATGAGCAGTTCTTC
TRBV18	TRBJ1-3	.	TRBD1	CASSPLWDSRESSSGNTIYF	TGTGCCAGCTCACCACTTTGGGACAGTAGGGAATCGAGCTCTGGAAACACCATATATTTT
TRBV28	TRBJ1-2	.	.	CASTPPGAAYGYTF	TGTGCCAGCACCCCCCCGGGGGCCGCTTATGGCTACACCTTC
TRBV6-5	TRBJ2-7	few	.	CASSSEMTSYEQYF	TGTGCCAGCAGTTCAGAGATGACCTCCTACGAGCAGTACTTC
TRBV28	TRBJ2-5	.	TRBD1	CASSSDRGYTGETQYF	TGTGCCAGCAGTTCGGACAGGGGGTATACAGGAGAGACCCAGTACTTC
TRBV7-9	TRBJ2-5	.	TRBD2	CASSGWTSGRETQYF	TGTGCCAGCAGCGGGTGGACTAGCGGGAGAGAGACCCAGTACTTC